This passage covers 30 T cell receptor beta chains from one sample sequenced in a study of blood T cell repertoires in COVID-19. Using immunoSEQ multiplex PCR, the repertoire was profiled, and TCRdb retains in-frame clones only, with some absent. Of 160,000 or so clones in the sample, 85% to 90% were seen once. The sample comprised PBMCs or T cells enriched from blood (not recorded which). All receptors come from a woman in her forties or fifties who had recovered from COVID-19.

A single count supports this clone. The CDR3 loop is CSTGRGEAFF. CDR3 bases: TGCAGCACGGGCAGGGGTGAAGCTTTCTTT. This chain links TRBV20-1 with TRBJ1-1; possible D gene TRBD1, 6 bases. Germline V gene sequence: CDR1 DFQATT, CDR2 SNEGSKA (reference sequence). This CDR3 region has 10 residues.

J is TRBJ2-2 and V is TRBV5-1, with 9 nucleotides matching TRBD1. The junction had 9 bases not matched to a gene; V was cut back by 9 bases and J by 3 bases. This CDR3 has 15 amino acids. The germline gives CDR1 SGHRS, CDR2 YFSETQ. The CDR3 DNA reads TGCGCCACCAGACCCCGGACAGGGGACACCGGGGAGCTGTTTTTT. Encoded protein: CATRPRTGDTGELFF.

This chain joins TRBV6-6 and TRBJ2-1; D may be TRBD1 (6 bases). The germline CDR1 and CDR2 sequences are MNHNY and SVGAGI (reference sequence). Trimming took 2 bases from V and 0 from J, leaving 8 bases between them. The CDR3 consists of 15 residues. CDR3 amino acids: CASSYGTPSYNEQFF. The CDR3 DNA is TGTGCCAGCAGTTACGGGACACCCTCCTACAATGAGCAGTTCTTC.

Regarding this clone: Other nucleotide sequences in the sample specify the same CDR3. This rearrangement joins TRBV7-9 to TRBJ2-7; D may be TRBD2 (6 bases). Trimming took 6 bases from V and 4 from J, leaving 16 bases between them. CDR3 length: 14 amino acids. Germline loops: CDR1 SEHNR, CDR2 FQNEAQ (reference sequence). CDR3 loop: CASSLAQGPYEQYF. The CDR3 DNA follows: TGTGCCAGCAGTCTAGCGCAGGGTCCGTACGAGCAGTACTTC.

The V gene is TRBV6-5, the J gene TRBJ1-6; 7 nucleotides line up with TRBD1. CDR1 MNHEY and CDR2 SVGAGI come from the germline V gene. V lost 1 base to trimming and J lost 9 bases; unmatched junction nucleotides: 3. The CDR3 is made up of 14 amino acids. CDR3 loop: CASSYLSGGSPLHF. The CDR3 DNA reads TGTGCCAGCAGTTACTTGTCAGGGGGTTCACCCCTCCACTTT.

The genes are TRBV6-2 or TRBV6-3 and TRBJ1-3; D gene ambiguous. V lost 5 bases, J lost 8 bases, and 10 bases lay in between. Germline values: CDR1 MNHEY, CDR2 SVGEGT. The CDR3 totals 12 residues. The CDR3 bases are TGTGCCAGCAGTCCATTCTCGGACACCATATATTTT. It encodes CASSPFSDTIYF.

The chain employs TRBV9 and TRBJ1-2; D not certain. The CDR3 spans 14 residues. The V gene's germline CDR1 is SGDLS and CDR2 YYNGEE. The V end was cut by 4 bases, the J end by 4 bases, with 14 bases between. The CDR3 here is CASSNRPGPYGYTF. DNA for the CDR3: TGTGCCAGCAGCAACCGCCCAGGCCCCTATGGCTACACCTTC.

The rearrangement uses TRBV9 and TRBJ1-4; tentative D call: TRBD1 (5 bases). The CDR3 runs to 14 residues. From germline, CDR1 is SGDLS and CDR2 YYNGEE. V gave up 4 bases and J gave up 5 bases, with 12 bases separating them. The CDR3 spells CASSLRGRNEKLFF. CDR3 DNA sequence: TGTGCCAGCAGCCTCCGGGGGAGGAATGAAAAACTGTTTTTT.

In DNA, the CDR3 is TGTGCCAGCAGTGTTCTAGCGGGGGCGAACACCGGGGAGCTGTTTTTT. Its translation is CASSVLAGANTGELFF. The J gene is TRBJ2-2, the V gene TRBV5-4; 10 nucleotides match TRBD2. This CDR3 has 16 amino acids. Germline V CDR1 and CDR2: SGHNT, YYREEE (reference sequence). V lost 5 bases and J lost 0; bases outside the gene matches: 4.

This chain joins TRBV7-9 and TRBJ1-2, with D hard to call. Germline V gives CDR1 SEHNR, CDR2 FQNEAQ (reference sequence). The CDR3 loop spans 13 amino acids. V was trimmed by 1 base and J by 9 bases, leaving 12 bases between them. CDR3 region: CASSLGSGTRYTF. The CDR3 bases are TGTGCCAGCAGCTTAGGATCTGGTACTCGCTACACCTTC.

The chain joins TRBV7-8 to TRBJ2-1; 9 bases are a match to TRBD1. Germline values: CDR1 SGHVS, CDR2 FQNEAQ. V shed 4 bases, J shed 2 bases, and the junction held 6 bases outside the gene matches. The CDR3 runs to 16 residues. CDR3 coding DNA: TGTGCCAGCAGCTCTCACCGGGACAGGGCCTACAATGAGCAGTTCTTC. This sequence encodes CASSSHRDRAYNEQFF.

The chain uses TRBV29-1 and TRBJ2-6; 11 nucleotides align to TRBD1. J lost 7 bases, V lost 0 bases, and 11 bases had no gene match. Germline CDR1 is SQVTM and CDR2 is ANQGSEA. The CDR3 contains 18 residues. Here the CDR3 reads CSVEERGQGDFRANVLTF. CDR3 bases: TGCAGCGTTGAAGAGCGGGGACAGGGGGATTTTCGTGCCAACGTCCTGACTTTC.

V is TRBV7-9 and J is TRBJ2-7, with 10 bases aligning to TRBD1. Germline V gene lookup returns CDR1 SEHNR and CDR2 FQNEAQ (reference sequence). This CDR3 has 14 amino acids. J was trimmed by 7 bases and V by 5 bases; bases with no gene match: 8. The CDR3 nucleotides read TGTGCCAGCAGCCCCGACAGGGGGCAAAGGGAGCAGTACTTC. It codes for CASSPDRGQREQYF.

This rearrangement joins TRBV18 to TRBJ1-2, with D unclear. The CDR3 extends over 13 amino acids. V was cut by 3 bases and J by 3 bases, with 8 bases left in between. Germline loops: CDR1 KGHSH, CDR2 LQKENI. CDR3 coding DNA: TGTGCCAGCTCACCTACGAGGGACTATGGCTACACCTTC. It yields the protein CASSPTRDYGYTF.

This chain connects TRBV4-1 to TRBJ1-1; tentatively, D is TRBD1 (5 bases). V lost 3 bases and J 6 bases, leaving 11 bases between the germline ends. The germline V gene encodes CDR1 MGHRA and CDR2 YSYEKL. The length of the CDR3 is 13 residues. The CDR3 reads CASSHQGGPEAFF. For the CDR3, the DNA is TGCGCCAGCAGCCACCAGGGAGGTCCTGAAGCTTTCTTT.

This clone was seen just once. CDR3: CASSPSLGLGPRGTGELFF. The CDR3 DNA follows: TGTGCCAGCAGCCCATCCCTAGGACTAGGCCCTCGGGGCACCGGGGAGCTGTTTTTT. V gene TRBV7-2 combines with J gene TRBJ2-2, with 7 bases identical to TRBD2. In germline, CDR1 is SGHTA, CDR2 FQGNSA. Trimming removed 5 bases from V and 4 bases from J; junction bases left unmatched: 19. This CDR3 is 19 amino acids long.

This chain joins TRBV5-1 and TRBJ2-2; TRBD2 agrees at 8 bases. Germline trimming cut 4 bases from V and 6 bases from J; bases unmatched to any gene: 8. The CDR3 runs 15 residues. Germline CDR1 SGHRS, CDR2 YFSETQ. CDR3 amino acids: CASSDSGGRAGELFF. CDR3 in DNA: TGCGCCAGCAGCGACTCGGGGGGGCGCGCCGGGGAGCTGTTTTTT.

The chain is built from TRBV5-5 and TRBJ2-7; 7 bases map to TRBD1. This CDR3 spans 15 amino acids. The V gene's germline CDR1 is SGHKS and CDR2 YYEKEE (reference sequence). Losses at the gene ends were 2 bases for V and 1 base for J; bases not matched to a gene: 6. CDR3 DNA: TGTGCCAGCAGCTTCCGACAGGGAGCGTCCTACGAGCAGTACTTC. Amino acids: CASSFRQGASYEQYF.

This rearrangement joins TRBV12-5 to TRBJ2-1, with D possibly TRBD1 on 5 matching bases. Germline V lookup: CDR1 LGHNT, CDR2 FRNRAP. The CDR3 has 13 amino acids. V dropped 2 bases and J dropped 6 bases, with 8 bases sitting between them. The DNA for the CDR3 is TGTGCTAGTGGTTTGACAGGTGTCAATGAGCAGTTCTTC. It specifies CASGLTGVNEQFF.

The chain employs TRBV7-9 and TRBJ2-7; the D is unclear. This CDR3 spans 11 amino acids. Trimming pared 4 bases from V and 2 bases from J, leaving 3 bases between. CDR1 and CDR2 from the germline V gene are SEHNR and FQNEAQ (reference sequence). CDR3 loop: CASSSAYEQYF. The DNA for the CDR3 is TGTGCCAGCAGCTCCGCCTACGAGCAGTACTTC. Full variable domain (missing parts from reference TRBV7-9 and TRBJ2-7): DTGVSQNPRHKITKRGQNVTFRCDPISEHNRLYWYRQTLGQGPEFLTYFQNEAQLEKSRLLSDRFSAERPKGSFSTLEIQRTEQGDSAMYLCASSSAYEQYFGPGTRLTVT.

The V gene is TRBV6-2 or TRBV6-3, the J gene TRBJ2-7, with D unresolved. From germline, CDR1 is MNHEY and CDR2 SVGEGT. CDR3 length: 15 amino acids. Trimming took 5 bases from V and 0 from J, leaving 14 bases between them. CDR3 coding DNA: TGTGCCAGCAGTACCTCGGGTTTGGCCTCCTACGAGCAGTACTTC. This codes for CASSTSGLASYEQYF.

The V gene is TRBV7-3, the J gene TRBJ2-3; 7 bases align to TRBD1. The germline V gene encodes CDR1 SGHTA and CDR2 FQGTGA. The CDR3 length is 16 residues. V dropped 5 bases and J dropped 1; count of bases not matched to a gene: 9. The CDR3 region has the DNA TGTGCCAGCAGCCGCGACAGGGTTGCTGGCACAGATACGCAGTATTTT. It specifies CASSRDRVAGTDTQYF.

The V and J genes are TRBV10-3 and TRBJ1-1, with D possibly TRBD1 on 5 matching bases. V was trimmed by 4 bases and J by 3 bases, leaving 9 bases between them. This CDR3 has 13 amino acids. Germline V gives CDR1 ENHRY, CDR2 SYGVKD. The chain's CDR3 is CAISGGGYTEAFF. CDR3 in DNA: TGTGCCATCAGTGGGGGGGGATACACTGAAGCTTTCTTT.

This chain uses TRBV6-1 with TRBJ2-7, with a tentative D call TRBD1 (6 bases). With 0 bases removed from V and 2 bases from J, the gap between germline ends came to 14 bases. Germline CDR1 reads MNHNS; CDR2 reads SASEGT. CDR3 size: 16 residues. CDR3 nucleotide sequence: TGTGCCAGCAGTGAAGCTGTTTCAGGGGCTCCCTACGAGCAGTACTTC. Amino acid sequence: CASSEAVSGAPYEQYF.

This clone was seen once. At one end the junction does not follow the germline gene, possibly because of a read error. The genes are TRBV6-5 and TRBJ2-1, with a tentative D call TRBD2 (7 bases). CDR1 and CDR2 (germline): MNHEY, SVGAGI. This CDR3 region has 15 residues. In DNA form, the CDR3 reads TGTGCCAGCAGCATCCGCGCGGGGGCCAACAATGGGCAGTTCTTC. Protein: CASSIRAGANNGQFF.

The CDR3 sequence: CASSTGQHTGELFF. CDR3 DNA: TGTGCCAGCAGCACGGGACAGCACACCGGGGAGCTGTTTTTT. The V gene is TRBV19, the J gene TRBJ2-2, with TRBD1 identical over 7 bases. The V gene end was trimmed by 9 bases and the J gene end by 3 bases; junction bases not matched to a gene: 7. Germline V gene sequence: CDR1 LNHDA, CDR2 SQIVND (reference sequence). The CDR3 length is 14 residues.

V usage is TRBV7-3 and J usage is TRBJ2-5; the match to TRBD1 covers 7 bases. Trimming removed 4 bases from V and 4 bases from J; junction bases left unmatched: 12. Germline V gene data show CDR1 as SGHTA and CDR2 as FQGTGA. The CDR3 length is 16 residues. The CDR3: CASSSSSTRGRETQYF. The CDR3 DNA reads TGTGCCAGCAGCTCTAGCTCCACGAGGGGGCGAGAGACCCAGTACTTC. Full variable domain (outside the CDR3, taken from reference TRBV7-3 and TRBJ2-5): GAGVSQTPSNKVTEKGKYVELRCDPISGHTALYWYRQSLGQGPEFLIYFQGTGAADDSGLPNDRFFAVRPEGSVSTLKIQRTERGDSAVYLCASSSSSTRGRETQYFGPGTRLLVL.

This clone was picked up one time. This chain links TRBV27 with TRBJ2-7; D call uncertain. The V gene's germline CDR1 is MNHEY and CDR2 SMNVEV (reference sequence). V was shortened by 0 bases and J by 1 base, with 10 bases between the two germline ends. This CDR3 has 15 residues. CDR3: CASSLSPTRSYEQYF. CDR3 nucleotides: TGTGCCAGCAGTTTATCCCCGACAAGATCCTACGAGCAGTACTTC.

The J gene is TRBJ1-1, the V gene TRBV6-4; 9 nucleotides agree with TRBD1. This CDR3 has 14 residues. After removal of 3 bases from V and 10 bases from J, the junction contained 9 bases not matched to a gene. CDR1 MRHNA and CDR2 SNTAGT come from the germline V gene. CDR3 nucleotides: TGTGCCAGCAGTGAATTGGGACAGGGTCGTGGAGCTTTCTTT. Translated: CASSELGQGRGAFF.

DNA for the CDR3: TGTGCCAGCAGCCAATTTGGGGGGTCGTCCGGCTACACCTTC. Residues: CASSQFGGSSGYTF. The chain joins TRBV3-1 (or the pseudogene TRBV3-2) to TRBJ1-2, with a weak D call TRBD1 (5 bases). CDR3 length: 14 residues. The germline V gene encodes CDR1 LGHDT and CDR2 YNNKEL (reference sequence). V was clipped by 2 bases and J by 8 bases, with 15 bases between them.